One and the same sample provided the 15 T cell receptor beta chains below, sequenced in a study of CD8+CD57+ T cells in acquired aplastic anemia. Genomic DNA, serving as template, underwent TCR beta VDJ and CDR3 profiling. Each CDR3 protein gets one entry after TCRdb re-called the reads with MiXCR. The sample includes 150,000 to 200,000 distinct CDR3 sequences, 55% to 75% seen only once; the top ten take around 45%. Sequencing was carried out using sorted CD4+, CD8+, or CD8+CD57+ T cells (not recorded which) from PBMCs. Receptor source: a human donor in good health.

At least ten counts were recorded for this clonotype. This chain joins TRBV20-1 and TRBJ2-1; TRBD2 matches 12 bases. Trimming removed 1 base from V and 4 bases from J; junction bases left unmatched: 5. The CDR3 is 16 amino acids. Per germline, CDR1 DFQATT and CDR2 SNEGSKA (reference sequence). In nucleotides, the CDR3 is TGCAGTGCTAGAGGTGTGACTAGCGGGAGTTACAATGAGCAGTTCTTC. This gives the protein CSARGVTSGSYNEQFF.

This clonotype was observed many times. The rearrangement links TRBV12-3 or TRBV12-4 to TRBJ2-5, with D possibly TRBD1 on 6 matching bases. This CDR3 comprises 15 residues. V lost 5 bases and J 0 bases, leaving 13 bases between the germline ends. CDR3 nucleotides: TGTGCCAGCAGTATCGGGACAACGAACCAAGAGACCCAGTACTTC. It encodes CASSIGTTNQETQYF.

This clonotype was seen just once. The V call is TRBV7-2, the J call TRBJ2-1; D unresolved. In germline, CDR1 is SGHTA, CDR2 FQGNSA. The ends were cut back, 1 base at V and 5 bases at J, with 6 bases in the middle. The CDR3 spans 13 residues. CDR3 nucleotides: TGTGCCAGCAGCTTAGAACAGAACAATGAGCAGTTCTTC. It specifies CASSLEQNNEQFF.

V and J are TRBV2 and TRBJ1-1; possible D gene TRBD1, 6 bases. V lost 10 bases and J 0 bases, leaving 15 bases between the germline ends. CDR1 and CDR2 (germline): SNHLY, FYNNEI. The CDR3 contains 14 residues. The CDR3 sequence is CANRQVQMNTEAFF. The CDR3 DNA follows: TGTGCCAACAGACAGGTGCAGATGAACACTGAAGCTTTCTTT.

Points on this clonotype: A read error may produce the germline difference seen at one junction end. The rearrangement joins TRBV6-5 to TRBJ1-1; D possibly corresponds to TRBD1 (6 bases). The CDR3 spans 16 residues. The V gene's germline CDR1 is MNHEY and CDR2 SVGAGI. The CDR3 nucleotides read TGTGCCAGCAGGACCCCGGCAGGGGTATGGAACACTGACGCTTTCTTT. It translates to CASRTPAGVWNTDAFF.

CDR3 amino acids: CASSLVRLATGSNTEAFF. CDR3 coding DNA: TGTGCCAGCAGCTTAGTGAGACTAGCCACAGGGTCGAACACTGAAGCTTTCTTT. The rearrangement joins TRBV7-2 to TRBJ1-1, with D perhaps matching TRBD1 (6 bases). Germline V CDR1 and CDR2: SGHTA, FQGNSA. The CDR3 totals 18 residues. The V and J ends lost 1 base and 1 base respectively, with 19 bases between them. Based on the CDR3 plus reference TRBV7-2 and TRBJ1-1, the full variable domain is GAGVSQSPSNKVTEKGKDVELRCDPISGHTALYWYRQSLGQGLEFLIYFQGNSAPDKSGLPSDRFSAERTGGSVSTLTIQRTQQEDSAVYLCASSLVRLATGSNTEAFFGQGTRLTVV.

Comments on this clonotype: An end of the junction does not agree with germline; a read error may underlie this. This chain joins TRBV15 and TRBJ1-2; 7 bases match TRBD1. The CDR3 is made up of 13 amino acids. Germline CDR1 is LNHNV and CDR2 is YYDKDF (reference sequence). DNA of the CDR3: TGTGCCACGTCGGACAGGACTAACTATTGCTACACCTTC. Translation: CATSDRTNYCYTF.

CDR3 bases: TGTGCCACCAGCAGGGGCGTCAGCAGTAATTCACCCCTCCACTTT. As protein: CATSRGVSSNSPLHF. The rearrangement links TRBV15 to TRBJ1-6; no definite D call. The CDR3 is 15 amino acids. CDR1 is LNHNV, CDR2 YYDKDF, per germline (reference sequence). The V end was cut by 3 bases, the J end by 6 bases, with 12 bases between. The complete variable domain, with remaining parts taken from reference TRBV15 and TRBJ1-6, reads DAMVIQNPRYQVTQFGKPVTLSCSQTLNHNVMYWYQQKSSQAPKLLFHYYDKDFNNEADTPDNFQSRRPNTSFCFLDIRSPGLGDTAMYLCATSRGVSSNSPLHFGNGTRLTVT.

The rearrangement links TRBV2 to TRBJ1-1; no firm D call. Germline values: CDR1 SNHLY, CDR2 FYNNEI. The CDR3 covers 16 residues. V was cut by 4 bases and J by 5 bases, with 20 bases left in between. The CDR3 sequence: CASSGLPHHLGTEAFF. In nucleotides, the CDR3 is TGTGCCAGCAGTGGTCTTCCCCATCATTTGGGAACTGAAGCTTTCTTT.

The chain uses TRBV5-1 and TRBJ2-1; D is ambiguous. The V end was cut by 0 bases, the J end by 8 bases, with 9 bases between. Germline V gene data show CDR1 as SGHRS and CDR2 as YFSETQ. The CDR3 is made up of 13 amino acids. CDR3 protein: CASSLGSGDEQFF. The DNA for the CDR3 is TGCGCCAGCAGCTTGGGAAGTGGGGATGAGCAGTTCTTC.

With regard to this clonotype: One end of the junction fails to match germline, which may point to a read error. The rearrangement uses TRBV19 and TRBJ1-5, with D possibly matching TRBD1 (6 bases). This CDR3 region has 16 residues. Germline loops: CDR1 LNHDA, CDR2 SQIVND (reference sequence). CDR3 in amino acids: CASSMGQYGGNQPQHF. In nucleotides, the CDR3 is TGTGCTAGTAGTATGGGACAATACGGCGGCAATCAGCCCCAGCATTTT.

The chain uses TRBV7-8 and TRBJ1-1, with D perhaps TRBD1 (5 bases). Trimming took off 2 bases at V and 11 bases at J, with 18 bases between the two ends. The CDR3 extends over 14 amino acids. Germline V gives CDR1 SGHVS, CDR2 FQNEAQ. CDR3 bases: TGTGCCAGCAGCTTAAGCGAGATGGGGGGGACGGCTTTCTTT. Its translation is CASSLSEMGGTAFF.

The V gene is TRBV20-1, the J gene TRBJ2-6; no clear D gene. The CDR3 is 15 residues long. Germline-derived CDR1 and CDR2 are DFQATT and SNEGSKA (reference sequence). V was pared by 3 bases and J by 1 base, with 10 bases between. The CDR3 DNA follows: TGCAGTGCTAGGGCAGGTGGTTCTGGGGCCAACGTCCTGACTTTC. Its translation: CSARAGGSGANVLTF.

The gene calls are TRBV10-3 and TRBJ1-6; TRBD1 agrees at 9 bases. J gave up 7 bases and V 6 bases, and 4 bases lay outside the gene matches. The germline gives CDR1 ENHRY, CDR2 SYGVKD. This CDR3 is built from 14 residues. The CDR3 loop is CAIRTGTGNSPLHF. In nucleotides, the CDR3 is TGTGCCATCAGGACCGGGACAGGGAATTCACCCCTCCACTTT.

This chain connects TRBV15 to TRBJ1-1, with D possibly TRBD1 on 6 matching bases. Germline V gene data show CDR1 as LNHNV and CDR2 as YYDKDF (reference sequence). The CDR3 runs to 14 residues. The V end lost 1 base, the J end lost 5 bases, and 11 bases lay between the germline ends. CDR3 in DNA: TGTGCCACCAGCAGAGGGTACAGGGAGACTGAAGCTTTCTTT. Its translation is CATSRGYRETEAFF.